This T cell receptor beta chain was captured in a study of cytomegalovirus exposure and HLA in healthy donors. Broader study findings: In an earlier analysis, productive rearrangement rates for most beta V segments clustered near 87% or 30%.

It was with 60 Vbeta and 13 Jbeta primers that the PCR ran. Some clones are missing from TCRdb's copy, which holds only in-frame ones; the method was immunoSEQ multiplex PCR. This sample has about 170,000 clones; less than 85% occur once, and the top ten carry 1%. Of note for this clone: Its antigen is currently unknown.

Germline V gene lookup returns CDR1 SGHNT and CDR2 YYREEE (reference sequence). The CDR3 length is 14 residues. Deletions cut 4 bases from V and 5 bases from J, with 12 bases between. This sequence joins TRBV5-4 and TRBJ1-4; possibly TRBD1 for D (5 bases). The receptor was isolated from a boy younger than 10 in good health and CMV-seronegative. Input material: PBMCs. CDR3 bases: TGTGCCAGCAGCGTTGACAGTCGAAATGAAAAACTGTTTTTT. Translation gives CASSVDSRNEKLFF.